The present entry profiles one T cell receptor beta chain with its context. Per the original methods: Estimated nucleated cell counts came from reference gene primer amplification. Measured with immunoSEQ multiplex PCR; TCRdb has only the in-frame clones, and not every one. The V and J calls and clone size come from that table; D and trimming were worked out from the DNA. The table shows fewer than 250,000 clones, with around 90% occurring only once. This sample stems from a study of blood T cell repertoires in COVID-19. In the study overall: The study drew acute and convalescent COVID-19 samples from the United States, Italy and Spain. From T cells, B-cell-depleted T cells, or PBMCs came the material, which was cDNA or gDNA.

The receptor comes from a man in his 70s with acute or convalescent COVID-19. The sequencing input was peripheral blood.

CDR3 bases: TGTGCCAGTAGTATGCTTGCGGGAAACACCGGGGAGCTGTTTTTT. It translates to CASSMLAGNTGELFF. The chain employs TRBV19 and TRBJ2-2, with a possible D match to TRBD2 (6 bases). Trimming pared 3 bases from V and 2 bases from J, leaving 10 bases between. Germline CDR1 reads LNHDA; CDR2 reads SQIVND (reference sequence). The CDR3 extends over 15 amino acids.